Presented here are 2 T cell receptor beta chains from one specimen sequenced in a study of Graves' ophthalmopathy and Graves' hyperthyroidism. Amplifying from RNA transcripts, the study obtained TCR beta CDR3 regions. Scientists carried out first-round RT-PCR using HTBI primers and then a second-round multiplex PCR. One entry per CDR3 protein results from TCRdb running MiXCR on the multiplex PCR reads. Seen here are a few hundred thousand distinct CDR3 sequences, around 21% observed once, and the top ten hold 2.5% to 3.5%. The sequenced material came from peripheral blood. Receptor source: a woman under 30 with stable Graves' hyperthyroidism.

At least ten counts were recorded for this clonotype. V usage is TRBV2 and J usage is TRBJ2-7, with D perhaps matching TRBD1 (5 bases). This CDR3 is built from 12 residues. Germline CDR1 and CDR2: SNHLY and FYNNEI. Trimming removed 5 bases from V and 6 bases from J, with 11 bases in between. The CDR3 DNA sequence: TGTGCCAGCAGTTCCTACAGGTTCGAGCAGTACTTC. Translating it yields CASSSYRFEQYF. Variable domain in full (rest from reference TRBV2 and TRBJ2-7): EPEVTQTPSHQVTQMGQEVILRCVPISNHLYFYWYRQILGQKVEFLVSFYNNEISEKSEIFDDQFSVERPDGSNFTLKIRSTKLEDSAMYFCASSSYRFEQYFGPGTRLTVT.

J is TRBJ1-2 and V is TRBV6-5; no definite D call. Trimming left V 4 bases short and J 3 bases short, with 21 bases between. This CDR3 spans 17 amino acids. The germline V gene has CDR1 MNHEY and CDR2 SVGAGI. As DNA, the CDR3 is TGTGCCAGCAGTTTATTGGCGAGAGTGGTAATCGACTATGGCTACACCTTC. Residues: CASSLLARVVIDYGYTF.